The rows below give T cell receptor beta chains drawn from one sample of a study of shared clonotypes between healthy human individuals. Libraries were prepared by immunoSEQ multiplex PCR; TCRdb keeps only in-frame clonotypes and omits some of them. In the table there are over 1.5 million clones, 95% to 99% of which are singletons. The sequenced material came from naive CD4+ T cells sorted from blood. The receptor source for this set is a man aged 25-45 years in good health. The CDR3 runs from the conserved cysteine through the conserved F or W. The D gene is left open where the match is weak. Where a row states a size, it is once, few, many or the class of an expanded clone; other rows omit it.

clone_size j_call d_call v_call cdr3_nt cdr3_aa
- TRBJ1-4 TRBD1 TRBV5-1 TGCGCCAGCAGCTTTATACCCCCACAGGGGGGAGTTAATGAAAAACTGTTTTTT CASSFIPPQGGVNEKLFF
- TRBJ2-7 TRBD1 TRBV27 TGTGCCAGCAGTCCCCTGACAGGGGGCTACGAGCAGTACTTC CASSPLTGGYEQYF
- TRBJ1-1 - TRBV6-6 TGTGCCAGCAGTTACGGCTCGAACACTGAAGCTTTCTTT CASSYGSNTEAFF
- TRBJ2-7 TRBD1 TRBV11-2 TGTGCCAGCAGGGACGGGACAGCGGACTACGAGCAGTACTTC CASRDGTADYEQYF
- TRBJ2-2 - TRBV18 TGTGCCAGCTCACCTCCTACAAGGGGAGTACCTAAATTCACCGGGGAGCTGTTTTTT CASSPPTRGVPKFTGELFF
- TRBJ2-4 - TRBV7-9 TGTGCCAGCAGCCGGGACTCACAGTCCAAAAACATTCAGTACTTC CASSRDSQSKNIQYF
- TRBJ2-7 - TRBV6-1 TGTGCCAGCAGTGAAGCCGGGGTAGGGGTCTACTACGAGCAGTACTTC CASSEAGVGVYYEQYF
- TRBJ2-7 TRBD2 TRBV19 TGTGCCAGTAGTATAGATTCCGGGAGGAGATTAAACGAGCAGTACTTC CASSIDSGRRLNEQYF
- TRBJ2-3 - TRBV7-9 TGTGCCAGCAGCCACTCCTCACCGACAGATACGCAGTATTTT CASSHSSPTDTQYF
- TRBJ2-7 - TRBV6-1 TGTGCCAGCAGTGAAGGACCGAGCGACGAGCAGTACTTC CASSEGPSDEQYF
- TRBJ2-3 - TRBV5-1 TGCGCCAGCAGCTTGGCCCTACCTTCAGATACGCAGTATTTT CASSLALPSDTQYF
- TRBJ2-7 TRBD1 TRBV18 TGTGCCAGCTCTGCCACTAGGACAGGGGCCTACGAGCAGTACTTC CASSATRTGAYEQYF
- TRBJ1-1 - TRBV2 TGTGCCAGCAGTGATGAATCAGGCACTGAAGCTTTCTTT CASSDESGTEAFF
- TRBJ2-7 - TRBV10-1 TGCGCCAGCAGTGAGTCTGGGACGGGACTTCGCGAGCAGTACTTC CASSESGTGLREQYF
- TRBJ2-7 - TRBV5-1 TGCGCCAGCAGCTTGGCCAGTCTTTACTACGAGCAGTACTTC CASSLASLYYEQYF
- TRBJ2-7 TRBD1 TRBV6-6 TGTGCCGCTAGACAGGGGTCTTTCTACGAGCAGTACTTC CAARQGSFYEQYF
- TRBJ2-7 - TRBV5-5 TGTGCCAGCAGCTTGGCTAGGAGCTCCTACGAGCAGTACTTC CASSLARSSYEQYF
- TRBJ2-2 - TRBV5-1 TGCGCCAGCAGCTTGGCCTTTGCTAGGATTAACACCGGGGAGCTGTTTTTT CASSLAFARINTGELFF
- TRBJ2-2 TRBD1 TRBV15 TGTGCCACCAGCAGAGTCCTAACAGGGGCTGCCGGGGAGCTGTTTTTT CATSRVLTGAAGELFF
- TRBJ2-1 TRBD1 TRBV7-2 TGTGCCACTGGGACAGGGTTAAACAATGAGCAGTTCTTC CATGTGLNNEQFF
- TRBJ2-1 - TRBV6-4 TGTGCCAGCAGTGACTCGGACAAATCCAATGAGCAGTTCTTC CASSDSDKSNEQFF
- TRBJ1-5 - TRBV19 TGTGCCAGTAGTATCTTGGTATTCCAGCCCCAGCATTTT CASSILVFQPQHF
- TRBJ2-3 - TRBV11-2 TGTGCCAGCAGCTTAGGTCTCAGGTTCACAGATACGCAGTATTTT CASSLGLRFTDTQYF
- TRBJ2-2 - TRBV6-5 TGTGCCAGCAGATGGGGTAGGGACTACACCGGGGAGCTGTTTTTT CASRWGRDYTGELFF
- TRBJ2-7 TRBD1 TRBV10-2 TGCGCCAGCAGTGACCGGGACAGGGGCTCCTACGAGCAGTACTTC CASSDRDRGSYEQYF
- TRBJ2-6 TRBD1 TRBV14 TGTGCCAGCAGCCAAGGTCCGGACAGGGGGCCGGGGGCCAACGTCCTGACTTTC CASSQGPDRGPGANVLTF
- TRBJ2-3 - TRBV19 TGTGCCAGTAGTATAGGTGTCCCAGATACGCAGTATTTT CASSIGVPDTQYF
- TRBJ2-1 - TRBV29-1 TGCAGCGTTGGTGGGTCGGGGACCTCATCCTACAATGAGCAGTTCTTC CSVGGSGTSSYNEQFF
- TRBJ2-7 TRBD1 TRBV9 TGTGCCAGCAGCGCCGACACAGGGGAGTGGTCCTACGAGCAGTACTTC CASSADTGEWSYEQYF
- TRBJ2-1 TRBD2 TRBV10-3 TGTGCCATCAGTGAGTCGTGGAGGCCTAGCGGGAGTAATGAGCAGTTCTTC CAISESWRPSGSNEQFF
- TRBJ2-1 TRBD1 TRBV2 TGTGCCAGCAGTGAAGGGATGGGACAGGGGGCGCGTTGGGCCTACAATGAGCAGTTCTTC CASSEGMGQGARWAYNEQFF
- TRBJ2-7 TRBD2 TRBV5-1 TGCGCCAGCAGCCGTGAGAGCGGGAGCCTTTACGAGCAGTACTTC CASSRESGSLYEQYF
- TRBJ1-2 TRBD1 TRBV28 TGTGCCACCGGACAGGGGGCGCCGAACTATGGCTACACCTTC CATGQGAPNYGYTF
- TRBJ1-1 - TRBV23-1 TGCGCCAGCAGTCCCATCCCGGGGACCGACGACGTAATGAAGACTTTCTTT CASSPIPGTDDVMKTFF
- TRBJ2-7 - TRBV29-1 TGCAGCGTTGTATACAGGGAGGATTACGAGCAGTACTTC CSVVYREDYEQYF
- TRBJ2-7 - TRBV18 TGTGCCAGCTCACCCTCTGCAGGCAGATCAGAGCAGTACTTC CASSPSAGRSEQYF
- TRBJ2-3 TRBD2 TRBV4-2 TGTGCCAGCAGCCGGGGGCTAGCGGGATACACAGATACGCAGTATTTT CASSRGLAGYTDTQYF
- TRBJ1-1 - TRBV28 TGTGCCAGCAGTTTATTGGGGGTAGGAGGGAACACTGAAGCTTTCTTT CASSLLGVGGNTEAFF
- TRBJ1-1 TRBD1 TRBV2 TGTGCCAGCAGCCAAGTTAGGACAGGGCGGAACACTGAAGCTTTCTTT CASSQVRTGRNTEAFF
- TRBJ2-5 TRBD2 TRBV9 TGTGCCAGCAGCGTATGCCCTAGCGGCCCCGAGTGTGACCAGTACTTC CASSVCPSGPECDQYF
- TRBJ1-5 - TRBV28 TGTGCCAGCAGTGCCTACAATCAGCCCCAGCATTTT CASSAYNQPQHF
- TRBJ2-7 TRBD1 TRBV29-1 TGCAGCGTTGTGGGCCCCCGGGACAGCTACGAGCAGTACTTC CSVVGPRDSYEQYF
- TRBJ2-7 - TRBV2 TGTGCCAGCAACCCCCTAGGTTACGAGCAGTACTTC CASNPLGYEQYF
- TRBJ1-2 TRBD1 TRBV9 TGTGCCAGCAGCGTAGGGGGACAGGGCGGAAACTATGGCTACACCTTC CASSVGGQGGNYGYTF
- TRBJ2-1 TRBD1 TRBV19 TGTGCCAGTAGTATTTGGGACAGTGGATACAATGAGCAGTTCTTC CASSIWDSGYNEQFF
- TRBJ2-7 TRBD2 TRBV2 TGTGCCGGCAGTCTAGCGGGAGTTACCTACGAGCAGTACTTC CAGSLAGVTYEQYF
- TRBJ2-7 TRBD1 TRBV5-4 TGTGCCAGCAGGGCCGGGACAGCCTACGAGCAGTACTTC CASRAGTAYEQYF
- TRBJ2-2 TRBD1 TRBV7-7 TGTGCTAGCAGCCAAGGACAGGGGGCCGGGGAGCTGTTTTTT CASSQGQGAGELFF
- TRBJ1-1 - TRBV7-9 TGTGCCAGCAGCTTGGAGGGAGGTGATGAAGCTTTCTTT CASSLEGGDEAFF
- TRBJ2-1 TRBD2 TRBV7-2 TGTGCCAGCAGCTTATCCCTACTAGCGGGAGGAGTCGATGAGCAGTTCTTC CASSLSLLAGGVDEQFF
- TRBJ2-3 - TRBV5-6 TGTGCCAGCAGCTTGGGGGCCTTAACAGATACGCAGTATTTT CASSLGALTDTQYF
- TRBJ2-1 TRBD1 TRBV18 TGTGCCAGCTCACCCGCGACAGGGAACTACAATGAGCAGTTCTTC CASSPATGNYNEQFF
- TRBJ2-7 TRBD1 TRBV18 TGTGCCAGCTCACCACCTGGGACAGGGAGGGTCGAGCAGTACTTC CASSPPGTGRVEQYF
- TRBJ2-4 TRBD1 TRBV19 TGTGCCAGTAGTCGGACCGGACAGGACAAACTAGCCAAAAACATTCAGTACTTC CASSRTGQDKLAKNIQYF
- TRBJ2-2 - TRBV7-9 TGTGCCAGCGGGGAGGATACCGGGGAGCTGTTTTTT CASGEDTGELFF
once TRBJ1-2 - TRBV14 TGTGCCAGCAGCCTCCGGGGGGCTACTGGCTATGGCTACACCTTC CASSLRGATGYGYTF
- TRBJ1-4 TRBD1 TRBV15 TGTGCCACCAGCAGAGATGGGGCAGGGGGCCTTAATGAAAAACTGTTTTTT CATSRDGAGGLNEKLFF
- TRBJ1-1 - TRBV29-1 TGCAGCGTTGTGGGATGGGGCACTGAAGCTTTCTTT CSVVGWGTEAFF